This T cell receptor (beta chain) was found in a study of blood T cell repertoires in COVID-19. Assay: immunoSEQ multiplex PCR; the TCRdb copy retains only in-frame clones and omits some. The table lists about 160,000 clones, about 85% of them singletons. Losses at the gene ends were 1 base for V and 4 bases for J; bases not matched to a gene: 16. The CDR3 runs to 19 residues. Germline V lookup: CDR1 LNHDA, CDR2 SQIVND (reference sequence). The receptor comes from a man aged 80 or over with COVID-19, enrolled during active disease. Source material: peripheral blood. The chain couples TRBV19 to TRBJ1-5, with TRBD1 matching 7 bases. CDR3 nucleotide sequence: TGTGCCAGTAGTATAGCAGTAAGAAAAACCGGGACAGCGAATCAGCCCCAGCATTTT. Its protein product is CASSIAVRKTGTANQPQHF.